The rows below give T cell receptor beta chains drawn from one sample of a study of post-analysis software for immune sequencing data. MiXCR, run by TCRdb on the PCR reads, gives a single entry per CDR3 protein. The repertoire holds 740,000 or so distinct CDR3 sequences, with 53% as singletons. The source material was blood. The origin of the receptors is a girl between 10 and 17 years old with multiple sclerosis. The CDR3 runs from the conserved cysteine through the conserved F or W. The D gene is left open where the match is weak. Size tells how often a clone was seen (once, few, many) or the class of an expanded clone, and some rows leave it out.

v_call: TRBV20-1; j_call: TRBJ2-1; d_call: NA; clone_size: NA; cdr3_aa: CSASRSTGSYNEQFF; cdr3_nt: TGCAGTGCTAGTAGGAGCACTGGCTCCTACAATGAGCAGTTCTTC
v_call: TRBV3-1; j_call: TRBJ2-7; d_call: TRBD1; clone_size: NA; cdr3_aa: CASSHLGQGFSYEQYF; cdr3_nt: TGTGCCAGCAGCCACCTGGGACAGGGGTTCTCCTACGAGCAGTACTTC
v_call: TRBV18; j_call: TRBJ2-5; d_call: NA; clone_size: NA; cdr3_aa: CASSPPGPMAQYF; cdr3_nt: TGTGCCAGCTCACCACCGGGACCCATGGCGCAGTACTTC
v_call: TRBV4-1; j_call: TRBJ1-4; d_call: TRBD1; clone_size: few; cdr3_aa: CASSLGTVNEKLFF; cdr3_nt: TGCGCCAGCAGCCTCGGGACAGTTAATGAAAAACTGTTTTTT
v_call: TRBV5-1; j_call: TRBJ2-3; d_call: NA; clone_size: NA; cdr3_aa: CASSLKLSTDTQYF; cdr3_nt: TGCGCCAGCAGCCTGAAGTTGAGCACAGATACGCAGTATTTT
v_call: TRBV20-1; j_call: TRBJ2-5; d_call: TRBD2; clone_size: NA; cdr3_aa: CSAPSSGGAFGETQYF; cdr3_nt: TGCAGTGCTCCCTCTAGCGGGGGGGCCTTCGGGGAGACCCAGTACTTC
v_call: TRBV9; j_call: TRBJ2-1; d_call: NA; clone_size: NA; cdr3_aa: CASSRWRSTYNEQFF; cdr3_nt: TGTGCCAGCAGCAGGTGGAGAAGCACCTACAATGAGCAGTTCTTC
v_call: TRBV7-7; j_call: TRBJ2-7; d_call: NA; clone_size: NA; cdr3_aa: CAIPEGEQYF; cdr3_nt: TGTGCCATCCCCGAGGGGGAGCAGTACTTC
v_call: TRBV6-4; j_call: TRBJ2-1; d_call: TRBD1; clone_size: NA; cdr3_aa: CASSLRGLAGDEQFF; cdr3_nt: TGTGCCAGCAGTTTGAGGGGGCTAGCCGGGGATGAGCAGTTCTTC
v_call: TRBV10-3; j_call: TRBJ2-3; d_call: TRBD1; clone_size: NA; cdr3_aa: CAIRDRDKDTQYF; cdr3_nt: TGTGCCATCAGGGACAGGGATAAAGATACGCAGTATTTT
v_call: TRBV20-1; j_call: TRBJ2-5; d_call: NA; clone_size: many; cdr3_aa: CSARRSQETQYF; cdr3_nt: TGCAGTGCTAGGAGGTCTCAAGAGACCCAGTACTTC
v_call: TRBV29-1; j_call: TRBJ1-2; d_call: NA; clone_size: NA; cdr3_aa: CSGMEGNTEAFFGYTF; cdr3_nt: NA
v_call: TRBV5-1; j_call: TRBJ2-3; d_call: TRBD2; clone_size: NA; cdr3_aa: CASSPVLAGGTDTQYF; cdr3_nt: TGCGCCAGCAGCCCCGTTCTAGCGGGGGGCACAGATACGCAGTATTTT
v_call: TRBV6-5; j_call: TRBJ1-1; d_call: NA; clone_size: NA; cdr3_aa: CASSYMPQGLIIMNTEAFF; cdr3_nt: TGTGCCAGCAGTTATATGCCCCAGGGCCTTATTATTATGAACACTGAAGCTTTCTTT
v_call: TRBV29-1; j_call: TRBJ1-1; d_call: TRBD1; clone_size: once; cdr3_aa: CSTKGTGIPDTEAFF; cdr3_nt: TGCAGCACCAAAGGGACAGGGATCCCTGACACTGAAGCTTTCTTT
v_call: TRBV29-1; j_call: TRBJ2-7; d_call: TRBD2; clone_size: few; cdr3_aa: CSVDLAAPSYEQYF; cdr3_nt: TGCAGCGTTGACCTAGCGGCACCCTCCTACGAGCAGTACTTC
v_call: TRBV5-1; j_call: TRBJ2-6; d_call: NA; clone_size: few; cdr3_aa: CASSHLAGANVLTF; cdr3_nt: TGCGCCAGCAGCCACTTAGCTGGGGCCAACGTCCTGACTTTC
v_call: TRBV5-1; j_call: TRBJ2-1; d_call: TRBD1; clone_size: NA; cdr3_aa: CASSFRGGQGADNEQFF; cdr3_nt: TGCGCCAGCAGCTTTAGGGGGGGACAGGGGGCCGACAATGAGCAGTTCTTC
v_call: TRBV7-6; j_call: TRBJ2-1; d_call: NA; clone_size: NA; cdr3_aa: CASTLGASVSGETQFF; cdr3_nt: TGTGCCAGCACCCTAGGGGCTAGCGTGAGTGGGGAGACCCAGTTCTTC
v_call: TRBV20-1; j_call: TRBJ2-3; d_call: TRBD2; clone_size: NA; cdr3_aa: CSARHLAGVSDTQYF; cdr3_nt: TGCAGTGCTAGACACCTAGCGGGAGTCTCAGATACGCAGTATTTT
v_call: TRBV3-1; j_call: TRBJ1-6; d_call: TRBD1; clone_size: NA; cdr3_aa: CASSHSQGLRSPLHF; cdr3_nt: TGTGCCAGCAGCCACTCACAGGGGCTTAGGTCACCCCTCCACTTT